This T cell receptor beta chain was identified in a study of cytomegalovirus exposure and HLA in healthy donors. V gave up 8 bases and J gave up 5 bases, with 15 bases separating them. Germline lookup yields CDR1 MNHNS and CDR2 SASEGT. This CDR3 spans 13 amino acids. Comments on this clone: Its antigen is not identified.

Generated by immunoSEQ multiplex PCR, the TCRdb table keeps only in-frame clones and is missing some. The sample holds about 220,000 clones, 80% to 95% seen once. Study conclusions and caveats: The authors enumerated 150 to 200 TCR beta chains as linked to cytomegalovirus.

The sequencing sample was made of PBMCs. The receptor was derived from a woman younger than 35 in good health and CMV-seronegative. The chain links TRBV6-1 to TRBJ2-5, with a tentative D call TRBD2 (5 bases). The chain's CDR3 is CASPLTPGETQYF. The CDR3 region has the DNA TGTGCCAGCCCCCTTACCCCGGGGGAGACCCAGTACTTC.